This T cell receptor (beta chain) is from a study of cytomegalovirus exposure and HLA in healthy donors. The primer mix had 60 Vbeta and 13 Jbeta primers. The method was immunoSEQ multiplex PCR; TCRdb's version includes in-frame clones alone and lacks a portion of them. The sample records about 140,000 clones, more than 75% being singletons. This CDR3 has 15 residues. V lost 4 bases to trimming and J lost 6 bases; unmatched junction nucleotides: 7. CDR1 and CDR2 (germline): SGHTS, YDEGEE. Sequencing was carried out using PBMCs. The chain carries TRBV5-8 and TRBJ2-5, with 12 bases aligning to TRBD2. This clonotype originated in a man in his forties or fifties in good health and CMV-seronegative. The CDR3: CASSDQTSGRQTQYF. The CDR3 DNA sequence: TGTGCCAGCAGCGATCAGACTAGCGGGAGACAGACCCAGTACTTC.